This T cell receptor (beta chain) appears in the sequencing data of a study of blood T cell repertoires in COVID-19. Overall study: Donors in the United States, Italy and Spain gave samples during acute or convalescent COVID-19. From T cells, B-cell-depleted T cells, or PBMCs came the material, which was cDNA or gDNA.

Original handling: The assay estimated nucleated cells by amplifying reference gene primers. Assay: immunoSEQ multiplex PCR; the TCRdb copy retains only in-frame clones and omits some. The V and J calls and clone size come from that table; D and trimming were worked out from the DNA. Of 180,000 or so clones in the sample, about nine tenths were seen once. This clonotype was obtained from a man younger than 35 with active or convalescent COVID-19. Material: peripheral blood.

CDR3 DNA: TGTGCCAGCATCCGAGGTCCCGGGAGGGAAGGCTACACCTTC. This sequence encodes CASIRGPGREGYTF. The chain recombines TRBV7-9 with TRBJ1-2; the D is unclear. Germline V gene lookup returns CDR1 SEHNR and CDR2 FQNEAQ (reference sequence). The CDR3 consists of 14 residues. With 7 bases removed from V and 8 bases from J, the gap between germline ends came to 20 bases.